This TCR beta chain was recorded in a study of shared clonotypes between healthy human individuals. General study points: An anticipated effect of sequencing depth on clonotype sharing among donors was recognized. Estimated richness was generally greater in naive than memory subsets. A few donors shared 4.5% to 6.5% of their naive CD4 clonotypes. Donor scarcity curtailed the genetic and exposure-history diversity represented herein.

Naive CD8 cells were CD45RO-negative, positively selected for CCR7, excluding terminally differentiated effector memory CD45RA+ cells. Here immunoSEQ multiplex PCR was the method, and the copy in TCRdb shows in-frame clones only, minus some. The table has roughly 810,000 clones, approximately 96% seen once; the top ten hold under 0.25%. After removal of 8 bases from V and 2 bases from J, the junction contained 2 bases not matched to a gene. The CDR3 is 12 amino acids. The V gene's germline CDR1 is SGDLS and CDR2 YYNGEE. Details on this clone: Its antigen is as yet unknown.

Sequenced: naive CD8+ T cells sorted from blood. The TCR comes from a young man in good health. The chain has TRBV9 and TRBJ2-5, with 8 bases matching TRBD2. The chain's CDR3 is CASGGGQETQYF. In nucleotides, the CDR3 is TGTGCCAGTGGCGGGGGGCAAGAGACCCAGTACTTC. Supplemented by reference TRBV9 and TRBJ2-5, the full variable domain reads DSGVTQTPKHLITATGQRVTLRCSPRSGDLSVYWYQQSLDQGLQFLIQYYNGEERAKGNILERFSAQQFPDLHSELNLSSLELGDSALYFCASGGGQETQYFGPGTRLLVL.